The clone carrying this T cell receptor beta chain was counted at least ten times. The V gene lost 3 bases and the J gene lost 9 bases, with 15 bases spanning the gap. Germline assignment: CDR1 MNHEY and CDR2 SVGAGI. The CDR3 length is 15 residues. This sample is drawn from a study of patients and donors after allogeneic stem cell transplantation. TCRdb passed the RT-PCR reads through MiXCR, listing each CDR3 protein once. The sample shows almost 90,000 distinct CDR3 sequences, 5% of them seen only once. This clonotype originated in a human donor who was either an allogeneic HSCT recipient or a stem cell or donor lymphocyte infusion donor (not recorded which). It is not recorded whose cells these are; they may come from a transplant donor. The specimen was blood, either unsorted or a sorted T cell fraction (not recorded which). V is TRBV6-5 and J is TRBJ1-6, with D uncertain. The CDR3 here is CASSYGVTGTSPLHF. The CDR3 region has the DNA TGTGCCAGCAGTTATGGGGTCACTGGTACTTCACCCCTCCACTTT.